These 6 T cell receptor beta chains came from one sample sequenced in a study of cytomegalovirus exposure and HLA in healthy donors. Amplification used 60 Vbeta primers and 13 Jbeta primers. Some clones are missing from TCRdb's copy, which holds only in-frame ones; the method was immunoSEQ multiplex PCR. The repertoire holds over 150,000 clones, with about 80% as singletons. The sequencing sample was made of PBMCs. The receptors shown here come from a man younger than 45 in good health and CMV-seropositive.

The chain couples TRBV4-3 to TRBJ1-3, with TRBD1 matching 8 bases. CDR3 length: 15 amino acids. Germline V lookup: CDR1 LGHNA, CDR2 YSLEER. V shed 6 bases, J shed 7 bases, and the junction held 11 bases outside the gene matches. CDR3 nucleotide sequence: TGCGCCAGCAGGTCGACAGGGGCCCGCGGGAACACCATATATTTT. Its translation: CASRSTGARGNTIYF.

V is TRBV5-1 and J is TRBJ2-3; D is unresolved. CDR3 length equals 12 residues. Germline V gene lookup returns CDR1 SGHRS and CDR2 YFSETQ. The ends were cut back, 3 bases at V and 4 bases at J, with 6 bases in the middle. This CDR3 reads CASSSYADTQYF. For the CDR3, the DNA is TGCGCCAGCAGCTCGTATGCAGATACGCAGTATTTT.

The chain employs TRBV19 and TRBJ2-3, with 7 nucleotides matching TRBD1. Per germline, CDR1 LNHDA and CDR2 SQIVND (reference sequence). J lost 5 bases, V lost 4 bases, and 3 bases had no gene match. The CDR3 contains 13 residues. This CDR3 is CASSTNRGDTQYF. The CDR3 nucleotides read TGTGCCAGTAGTACCAACAGGGGAGATACGCAGTATTTT.

The rearrangement uses TRBV5-1 and TRBJ2-1; TRBD1 matches 7 bases. V gave up 4 bases and J gave up 4 bases; unmatched junction bases: 8. The CDR3 spans 15 residues. Germline V gene lookup returns CDR1 SGHRS and CDR2 YFSETQ. The CDR3 bases are TGCGCCAGCAGCCTTCGGGGACAGACATACAATGAGCAGTTCTTC. Encoded protein: CASSLRGQTYNEQFF.

This chain uses TRBV30 with TRBJ1-1; 8 bases align to TRBD1. The ends lost 2 bases at V and 4 bases at J; junction bases unmatched: 6. From germline, CDR1 is GTSNPN and CDR2 SVGIG (reference sequence). This CDR3 comprises 14 residues. The CDR3 spells CAWSSTGGITEAFF. In DNA, the CDR3 is TGTGCCTGGAGTTCAACAGGGGGTATCACTGAAGCTTTCTTT.

This rearrangement joins TRBV9 to TRBJ2-1; 7 positions match TRBD1. CDR1 is SGDLS and CDR2 is YYNGEE in the germline V gene. After removal of 0 bases from V and 6 bases from J, the junction contained 3 bases not matched to a gene. CDR3 size: 14 residues. The CDR3 loop is CASSVETGSNEQFF. The CDR3 nucleotides are TGTGCCAGCAGCGTAGAGACAGGGAGCAATGAGCAGTTCTTC.